What follows is one T cell receptor beta chain and its context. This entry comes from a study of cytomegalovirus exposure and HLA in healthy donors. With 60 Vbeta and 13 Jbeta primers, the PCR was carried out. This table comes from immunoSEQ multiplex PCR, and its TCRdb copy is limited to in-frame clones, with some not included. This sample's table has about 41,000 clones. V dropped 0 bases and J dropped 0 bases, with 6 bases sitting between them. The CDR3 has 16 residues. Germline V gene lookup returns CDR1 MNHNY and CDR2 SVGAGI (reference sequence). This chain connects TRBV6-6 to TRBJ2-6; D uncertain. The material sequenced was PBMCs. The origin of this receptor is a man aged 30 to 39 in good health and CMV-seronegative. This CDR3 is CASSYSRLSGANVLTF. The CDR3, as DNA: TGTGCCAGCAGTTACTCCCGTCTCTCTGGGGCCAACGTCCTGACTTTC.